These 20 T cell receptor beta chains were sequenced from one sample in a study of CD8 T cells in Susac syndrome. An amount of RNA that ranged from roughly 0.5 to 1 ug was reverse transcribed with random hexamers. TCRdb re-derived calls from the immunoSEQ multiplex PCR reads in MiXCR, one entry per CDR3 protein. Among under 200,000 distinct CDR3 sequences listed, 95% were seen once. The sample was CD4+ T cells from PBMCs. All receptors derive from a human donor in good health.

The chain uses TRBV20-1 and TRBJ2-7; TRBD1 aligns across 7 bases. V trimming: 5 bases; J trimming: 7 bases; junction bases outside the gene matches: 11. Looked up from germline, CDR1 is DFQATT and CDR2 is SNEGSKA (reference sequence). The CDR3 runs 13 residues. The CDR3 DNA reads TGCAGTGCTCGATGGACAGGAAGGTCGGAGCAGTACTTC. This sequence encodes CSARWTGRSEQYF.

The V call is TRBV3-1, the J call TRBJ1-3; no firm D call. V lost 3 bases, J lost 0 bases, and 6 bases lay in between. The CDR3 is 14 residues long. Germline loops: CDR1 LGHDT, CDR2 YNNKEL (reference sequence). The CDR3 nucleotides read TGTGCCAGCAGCCAGGTCGTCTCTGGAAACACCATATATTTT. Protein: CASSQVVSGNTIYF.

The chain carries TRBV29-1 and TRBJ1-2; TRBD1 might be the D (6 bases). This CDR3 region has 13 residues. Germline loops: CDR1 SQVTM, CDR2 ANQGSEA. V was pared by 6 bases and J by 7 bases, with 18 bases between. The CDR3 DNA follows: TGCAGCGTGATACCGGAACAGGGAGTTGGCTACACCTTC. Translation gives CSVIPEQGVGYTF.

The chain employs TRBV11-2 and TRBJ2-1; D unclear. Trimming took off 2 bases at V and 3 bases at J, with 11 bases between the two ends. The CDR3 has 15 residues. CDR1 and CDR2 from the germline V gene are SGHAT and FQNNGV. This CDR3 is CASSLNPAFYNEQFF. Written as DNA, the CDR3 is TGTGCCAGCAGCTTAAATCCCGCTTTCTACAATGAGCAGTTCTTC.

The count of this clonotype is one. At one of its ends the junction is not consistent with the germline gene, which may arise from a read error. The chain has TRBV3-1 and TRBJ2-7; 8 nucleotides line up with TRBD1. From germline, CDR1 is LGHDT and CDR2 YNNKEL (reference sequence). This CDR3 has 13 residues. The CDR3 loop reads CASSQAVDRAVQF. CDR3 coding DNA: TGTGCCAGCAGCCAAGCCGTGGACAGGGCGGTCCAATTC.

This rearrangement joins TRBV12-3 or TRBV12-4 to TRBJ2-1; D tentatively reads TRBD1 or TRBD2 (5 bases each). V was clipped by 4 bases and J by 6 bases, with 28 bases between them. This CDR3 is built from 19 residues. The CDR3 sequence: CASSSGYGSSRIVGNEQFF. The DNA for the CDR3 is TGTGCCAGCAGTTCAGGGTATGGGTCTAGCAGGATAGTAGGCAATGAGCAGTTCTTC.

V gene TRBV30 combines with J gene TRBJ1-1; maybe TRBD1 (6 bases). The CDR3 totals 13 residues. Germline assignment: CDR1 GTSNPN and CDR2 SVGIG (reference sequence). V lost 0 bases and J lost 6, with 11 bases in between. The CDR3 loop reads CAWSVQRGAEAFF. CDR3 bases: TGTGCCTGGAGTGTACAAAGGGGGGCTGAAGCTTTCTTT.

The chain couples TRBV7-9 to TRBJ1-1; D unclear. Looked up from germline, CDR1 is SEHNR and CDR2 is FQNEAQ (reference sequence). The CDR3 totals 13 residues. V gave up 1 base and J gave up 1 base, with 4 bases separating them. The CDR3 loop reads CASSLEGNTEAFF. For the CDR3, the DNA is TGTGCCAGCAGCTTAGAGGGGAACACTGAAGCTTTCTTT.

The rearrangement links TRBV29-1 to TRBJ2-1; 7 bases agree with TRBD2. In germline, CDR1 is SQVTM, CDR2 ANQGSEA. V dropped 7 bases and J dropped 2; count of bases not matched to a gene: 5. This CDR3 is 13 amino acids long. CDR3 sequence: CSGGGTTYNEQFF. CDR3 nucleotide sequence: TGCAGCGGGGGCGGGACTACCTACAATGAGCAGTTCTTC.

The gene calls are TRBV12-5 and TRBJ2-3; the D is unclear. Germline CDR1 is LGHNT and CDR2 is FRNRAP. The CDR3 spans 14 residues. V was clipped by 1 base and J by 4 bases, with 9 bases between them. CDR3 in DNA: TGTGCTAGTGGTTTGGCATCATTTTCAGATACGCAGTATTTT. Amino acids: CASGLASFSDTQYF.

The V and J genes are TRBV29-1 and TRBJ2-1, with D tentatively TRBD1 (5 bases). The ends were cut back, 6 bases at V and 7 bases at J, with 13 bases in the middle. The CDR3 is made up of 12 amino acids. The germline gives CDR1 SQVTM, CDR2 ANQGSEA. The CDR3 spells CSVSRVANEQFF. CDR3 bases: TGCAGCGTCTCCAGGGTGGCGAATGAGCAGTTCTTC.

The gene calls are TRBV15 and TRBJ2-1, with a weak D call TRBD1 (6 bases). Germline V gene data show CDR1 as LNHNV and CDR2 as YYDKDF (reference sequence). The ends were cut back, 0 bases at V and 12 bases at J, with 15 bases in the middle. The CDR3 runs 14 residues. CDR3 nucleotides: TGTGCCACCAGCAGAGATCGTGTGGGGGCCTGGCAGTTCTTC. Protein product: CATSRDRVGAWQFF. Full variable domain (outside the CDR3, taken from reference TRBV15 and TRBJ2-1): DAMVIQNPRYQVTQFGKPVTLSCSQTLNHNVMYWYQQKSSQAPKLLFHYYDKDFNNEADTPDNFQSRRPNTSFCFLDIRSPGLGDTAMYLCATSRDRVGAWQFFGPGTRLTVL.

The gene calls are TRBV20-1 and TRBJ1-1; the D is unclear. The CDR3 consists of 13 residues. Deletions cut 3 bases from V and 1 base from J, with 9 bases between. Germline V gene data show CDR1 as DFQATT and CDR2 as SNEGSKA (reference sequence). The CDR3, as DNA: TGCAGTGCTAGGAAATCAGAGAACACTGAAGCTTTCTTT. It encodes CSARKSENTEAFF.

The chain couples TRBV24-1 to TRBJ2-3, with 7 nucleotides matching TRBD2. Germline trimming cut 7 bases from V and 0 bases from J; bases unmatched to any gene: 3. In germline, CDR1 is KGHDR, CDR2 SFDVKD. The CDR3 is 14 amino acids. The CDR3, as DNA: TGTGCCACCAGCCAAGCGGGGAGCACAGATACGCAGTATTTT. This codes for CATSQAGSTDTQYF.

J is TRBJ2-1 and V is TRBV3-1; 8 bases are a match to TRBD2. The CDR3 is 12 residues long. Trimming removed 7 bases from V and 5 bases from J; junction bases left unmatched: 1. Germline CDR1 and CDR2: LGHDT and YNNKEL (reference sequence). The CDR3 loop is CASKGLDNEQFF. The CDR3 bases are TGTGCCAGCAAGGGACTAGACAATGAGCAGTTCTTC.

A remark on this clonotype: One end of the junction varies from germline; a read error may be responsible. The rearrangement joins TRBV9 to TRBJ2-1, with 11 bases matching TRBD2. This CDR3 has 19 amino acids. In germline, CDR1 is SGDLS, CDR2 YYNGEE. This CDR3 is CASSVGADLAGGSSNEQFF. The CDR3 DNA reads as TGTGCCAGCAGCGTAGGAGCAGACCTAGCGGGAGGCTCCTCCAATGAGCAGTTCTTC.

This clonotype was recorded once. The V gene is TRBV9, the J gene TRBJ2-3, with D unclear. Trimming stripped 4 bases from V and 0 bases from J, with 9 bases between. The CDR3 loop spans 14 amino acids. Germline-derived CDR1 and CDR2 are SGDLS and YYNGEE. The CDR3 DNA follows: TGTGCCAGCAGCTCCTCGCCTAGCACAGATACGCAGTATTTT. Translated: CASSSSPSTDTQYF.

This clonotype was seen a few times. CDR3 nucleotide sequence: TGTGCCAGCAGCTTAATCAATGAGCAGTTCTTC. Its translation is CASSLINEQFF. The genes are TRBV7-8 and TRBJ2-1; D not certain. CDR1 and CDR2 from the germline V gene are SGHVS and FQNEAQ. Deletions cut 2 bases from V and 6 bases from J, with 2 bases between. The CDR3 has 11 residues.

This sequence joins TRBV7-9 and TRBJ2-1; no reliable D call. V was clipped by 0 bases and J by 9 bases, with 3 bases between them. The CDR3 is 11 residues long. Per the germline V gene, CDR1 is SEHNR and CDR2 is FQNEAQ (reference sequence). CDR3 sequence: CASSLAVEQFF. The DNA of the CDR3 is TGTGCCAGCAGCTTAGCGGTTGAGCAGTTCTTC.

The rearrangement joins TRBV3-1 to TRBJ2-1; D gene uncertain. Germline values: CDR1 LGHDT, CDR2 YNNKEL (reference sequence). V was cut by 4 bases and J by 1 base, with 11 bases left in between. CDR3 size: 15 residues. CDR3 amino acids: CASSPGVDSYNEQFF. The CDR3 DNA follows: TGTGCCAGCAGCCCCGGTGTGGATTCCTACAATGAGCAGTTCTTC.